A single sample is the source of the 7 T cell receptor beta chains below, sequenced in a study of blood T cell repertoires in COVID-19. Profiling relied on immunoSEQ multiplex PCR, and the TCRdb table lists in-frame clones only, not all of them. The profile shows 300,000 to 350,000 clones, approximately 90% of them singletons. The sequenced sample consisted of PBMCs or T cells enriched from blood (not recorded which). These receptors came from a woman aged 18 to 35 who had recovered from COVID-19.

This clone was seen a single time. CDR3 bases: TGTGCCATCAGTGGCGACAGGGGCGGAGGGGGAGTTAATGAAAAACTGTTTTTT. Protein product: CAISGDRGGGGVNEKLFF. V is TRBV10-3 and J is TRBJ1-4, with 8 bases identical to TRBD1. Per germline, CDR1 ENHRY and CDR2 SYGVKD. Trimming at V came to 4 bases and at J to 4 bases, leaving 14 bases not matched to a gene. The CDR3 has 18 amino acids.

V is TRBV6-2 or TRBV6-3 and J is TRBJ1-2, with TRBD1 matching over 9 bases. Germline CDR1 is MNHEY and CDR2 is SVGEGT. CDR3 length: 16 amino acids. Trimming removed 5 bases from V and 4 bases from J; junction bases left unmatched: 11. The CDR3 sequence is CASSPGTGILSYGYTF. In nucleotides, the CDR3 is TGTGCCAGCAGTCCGGGGACAGGGATTCTCTCCTATGGCTACACCTTC.

The chain is built from TRBV9 and TRBJ1-1, with D possibly being TRBD1 (5 bases). This CDR3 is built from 15 residues. Deletions cut 3 bases from V and 6 bases from J, with 18 bases between. Germline lookup yields CDR1 SGDLS and CDR2 YYNGEE. Written as DNA, the CDR3 is TGTGCCAGCAGCGGCGGGGCGAGGGGAGAGGCTGAAGCTTTCTTT. It encodes CASSGGARGEAEAFF.

The rearrangement links TRBV28 to TRBJ2-1; 8 bases match TRBD2. The V segment lost 8 bases and the J segment 5 bases; nucleotides outside the gene matches: 8. CDR1 and CDR2 from the germline V gene are MDHEN and SYDVKM. The CDR3 is 14 amino acids. CDR3 nucleotide sequence: TGTGCCAGCGAGCGGGAGTCCCCCCACAATGAGCAGTTCTTC. Translated: CASERESPHNEQFF.

The J gene is TRBJ2-1, the V gene TRBV5-6; D gene uncertain. This CDR3 spans 13 amino acids. V was pared by 2 bases and J by 7 bases, with 10 bases between. Per germline, CDR1 SGHDT and CDR2 YYEEEE. The CDR3 reads CASSFQTWNEQFF. CDR3 sequence (DNA): TGTGCCAGCAGCTTTCAGACTTGGAATGAGCAGTTCTTC. Full variable domain (remainder filled in from reference TRBV5-6 and TRBJ2-1): DAGVTQSPTHLIKTRGQQVTLRCSPKSGHDTVSWYQQALGQGPQFIFQYYEEEERQRGNFPDRFSGHQFPNYSSELNVNALLLGDSALYLCASSFQTWNEQFFGPGTRLTVL.

The chain combines TRBV9 with TRBJ2-2, with D perhaps TRBD2 (6 bases). V was pared by 0 bases and J by 4 bases, with 13 bases between. Germline V lookup: CDR1 SGDLS, CDR2 YYNGEE. The CDR3 spans 16 residues. CDR3 sequence reads: CASSVVGGTSTGELFF. CDR3 DNA sequence: TGTGCCAGCAGCGTAGTAGGCGGGACGAGCACCGGGGAGCTGTTTTTT.

V usage is TRBV7-2 and J usage is TRBJ1-3; 9 bases fit TRBD1. The germline gives CDR1 SGHTA, CDR2 FQGNSA. This CDR3 is built from 15 residues. Trimming at V came to 3 bases and at J to 3 bases, leaving 3 bases not matched to a gene. CDR3 DNA sequence: TGTGCCAGCAGCTTGGACAGGGGAGGTGGAAACACCATATATTTT. As protein: CASSLDRGGGNTIYF.